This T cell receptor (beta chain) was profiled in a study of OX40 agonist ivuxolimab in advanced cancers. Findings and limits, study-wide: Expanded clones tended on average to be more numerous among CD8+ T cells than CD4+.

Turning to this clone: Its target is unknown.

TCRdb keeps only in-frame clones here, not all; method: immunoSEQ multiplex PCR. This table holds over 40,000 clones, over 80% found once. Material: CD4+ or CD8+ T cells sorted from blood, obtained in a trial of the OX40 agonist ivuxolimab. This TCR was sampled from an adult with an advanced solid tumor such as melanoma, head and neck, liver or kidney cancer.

The CDR3 DNA reads TGTGCCAGCAGTTTATTTGGTCGTGTCAGCTCCTACGAGCAGTACTTC. It encodes CASSLFGRVSSYEQYF. The V gene is TRBV27, the J gene TRBJ2-7; unclear D gene. The V and J ends lost 1 base and 0 bases respectively, with 13 bases between them. CDR1 and CDR2 from the germline V gene are MNHEY and SMNVEV (reference sequence). The CDR3 loop spans 16 amino acids.